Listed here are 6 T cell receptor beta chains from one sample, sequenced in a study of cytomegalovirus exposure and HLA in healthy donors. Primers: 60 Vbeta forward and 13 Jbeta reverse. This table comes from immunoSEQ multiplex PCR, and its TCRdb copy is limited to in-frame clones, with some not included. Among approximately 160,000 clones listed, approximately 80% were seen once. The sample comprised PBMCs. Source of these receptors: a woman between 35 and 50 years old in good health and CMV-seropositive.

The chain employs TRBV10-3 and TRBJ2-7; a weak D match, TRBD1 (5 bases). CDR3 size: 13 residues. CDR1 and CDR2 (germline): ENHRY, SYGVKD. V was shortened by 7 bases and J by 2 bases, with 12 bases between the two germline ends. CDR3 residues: CAINQGSPYEQYF. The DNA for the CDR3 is TGTGCCATCAATCAGGGAAGCCCCTACGAGCAGTACTTC.

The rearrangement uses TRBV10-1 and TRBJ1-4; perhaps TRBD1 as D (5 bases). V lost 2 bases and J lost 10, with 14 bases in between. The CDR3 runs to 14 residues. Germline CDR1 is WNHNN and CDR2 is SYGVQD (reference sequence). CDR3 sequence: CASSEGGKSGKLFF. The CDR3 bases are TGCGCCAGCAGTGAGGGGGGGAAGAGTGGAAAACTGTTTTTT.

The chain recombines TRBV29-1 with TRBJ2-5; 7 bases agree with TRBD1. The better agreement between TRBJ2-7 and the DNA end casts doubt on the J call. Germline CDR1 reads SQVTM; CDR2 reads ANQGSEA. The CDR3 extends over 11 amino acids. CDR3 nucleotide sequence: TGCAGCGTAGCAACAGGGGACGAGCAGTACTTC. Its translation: CSVATGDEQYF.

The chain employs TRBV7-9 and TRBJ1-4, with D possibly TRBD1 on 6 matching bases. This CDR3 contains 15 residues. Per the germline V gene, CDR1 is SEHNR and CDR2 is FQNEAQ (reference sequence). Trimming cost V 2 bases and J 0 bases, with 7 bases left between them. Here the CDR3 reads CASSLRTATNEKLFF. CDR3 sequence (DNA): TGTGCCAGCAGCTTAAGGACAGCAACTAATGAAAAACTGTTTTTT.

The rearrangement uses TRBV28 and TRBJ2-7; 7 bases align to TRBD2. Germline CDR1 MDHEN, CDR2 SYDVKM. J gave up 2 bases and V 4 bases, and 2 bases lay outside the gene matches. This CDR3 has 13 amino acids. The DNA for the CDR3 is TGTGCCAGCAGTTCGGGGGGTCCCTACGAGCAGTACTTC. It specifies CASSSGGPYEQYF.

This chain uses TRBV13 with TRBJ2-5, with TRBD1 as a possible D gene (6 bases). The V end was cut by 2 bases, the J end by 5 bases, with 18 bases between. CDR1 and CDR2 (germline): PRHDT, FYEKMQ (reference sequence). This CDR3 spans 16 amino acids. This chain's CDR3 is CASSLRTAARRETQYF. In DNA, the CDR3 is TGTGCCAGCAGCTTACGGACAGCAGCAAGGAGGGAGACCCAGTACTTC.